This T cell receptor beta chain was recorded in a study of identical twins. Overall study findings and caveats: Weaker excess twin sharing was observed in beta out-of-frame sequences.

This clonotype was counted ten times or more. No antigen is known for it. A universal primer site came from template switching; cDNA carried unique molecular identifiers. TCRdb processed the 5' RACE reads anew with MiXCR; each CDR3 protein has one entry. The sample consists of 200,000 or so distinct CDR3 sequences, around 6.8% of them appearing once. The junction had 1 base not matched to a gene; V was cut back by 7 bases and J by 2 bases. Germline lookup yields CDR1 SGHTA and CDR2 FQGNSA. The CDR3 contains 13 residues. This same sample was also part of a study on yellow fever vaccine responses in identical twins.

The sequenced sample was memory (CD45RO+) T cells sorted from blood. The origin of this receptor is a woman aged 18-29 years in good health. V usage is TRBV7-2 and J usage is TRBJ2-5; 10 bases map to TRBD2. The CDR3 here is CASKLAGQETQYF. The CDR3 DNA reads TGTGCCAGCAAACTAGCGGGGCAAGAGACCCAGTACTTC.